Listed here are 21 T cell receptor beta chains from one sample, sequenced in a study of response to subunit inactivated influenza vaccine. TCRdb re-called the RT-PCR reads through MiXCR, storing one row per CDR3 protein. This table holds approximately 500,000 distinct CDR3 sequences, less than 25% found once. The same sample was also used in a study of T cells expressing NK-cell markers. From that paper: Template switching by 5'RACE with UMIs generated the TCR beta cDNA.

The sample consisted of CD4+ T cells sorted from PBMCs, taken about 13 days after vaccination. Receptors originate from a man over 45 who received an inactivated influenza vaccine.

The CDR3 DNA reads as TGTGCCAGCAGCTTTGGGACTAGCGGGACCTACAATGAGCAGTTCTTC. Amino acid sequence: CASSFGTSGTYNEQFF. The chain employs TRBV5-8 and TRBJ2-1; 13 nucleotides match TRBD2. Germline CDR1 SGHTS, CDR2 YDEGEE. CDR3 length equals 16 residues. Germline trimming cut 2 bases from V and 2 bases from J; bases unmatched to any gene: 1. Supplemented by reference TRBV5-8 and TRBJ2-1, the full variable domain reads EAGVTQSPTHLIKTRGQQATLRCSPISGHTSVYWYQQALGLGLQFLLWYDEGEERNRGNFPPRFSGRQFPNYSSELNVNALELEDSALYLCASSFGTSGTYNEQFFGPGTRLTVL.

V usage is TRBV10-3 and J usage is TRBJ1-5, with D hard to call. Germline CDR1 reads ENHRY; CDR2 reads SYGVKD. The CDR3 sequence is 15 residues long. V shed 11 bases and J shed 0 bases, with 17 bases lying between them. The CDR3 here is CAPTPTGNSNQPQHF. Written as DNA, the CDR3 is TGTGCCCCCACCCCAACGGGAAATAGCAATCAGCCCCAGCATTTT.

The rearrangement uses TRBV4-1 and TRBJ2-7, with 15 bases identical to TRBD2. The CDR3 covers 20 residues. Trimming at V came to 2 bases and at J to 2 bases, leaving 13 bases not matched to a gene. Germline V CDR1 and CDR2: MGHRA, YSYEKL. The DNA of the CDR3 is TGCGCCAGCAGCCAATTTCTTCCGGGACTAGCGGGGGGTCTACCCTACGAGCAGTACTTC. It specifies CASSQFLPGLAGGLPYEQYF.

This clonotype was observed a handful of times. The V gene is TRBV20-1, the J gene TRBJ2-1; a weak D match, TRBD2 (5 bases). CDR1 and CDR2 (germline): DFQATT, SNEGSKA (reference sequence). This CDR3 has 15 amino acids. V was shortened by 1 base and J by 9 bases, with 19 bases between the two germline ends. Here the CDR3 DNA reads TGCAGTGCTAGAGTCCCCTTTGGGAGCGGCGGTGAGCAGTTCTTC. This gives the protein CSARVPFGSGGEQFF.

V gene TRBV4-1 combines with J gene TRBJ2-1; no reliable D call. V gave up 4 bases and J gave up 8 bases, with 12 bases separating them. Germline CDR1 MGHRA, CDR2 YSYEKL. The CDR3 is 13 residues long. The CDR3 reads CASSLVSADEQFF. CDR3 bases: TGCGCCAGCAGCCTGGTTTCGGCGGATGAGCAGTTCTTC.

This clonotype was found many times. This rearrangement joins TRBV6-1 to TRBJ1-1; D perhaps matches TRBD1 (5 bases). The CDR3 has 13 residues. Looked up from germline, CDR1 is MNHNS and CDR2 is SASEGT. V lost 8 bases and J lost 4, with 14 bases in between. For the CDR3, the DNA is TGTGCCAGCCATGGAGCGGGGGGCACTGAAGCTTTCTTT. Protein: CASHGAGGTEAFF.

The chain has TRBV5-1 and TRBJ2-1; D may match TRBD1 or TRBD2 (6 bases each). Per germline, CDR1 SGHRS and CDR2 YFSETQ. Trimming cost V 4 bases and J 3 bases, with 14 bases left between them. This CDR3 spans 15 amino acids. The CDR3 is CASSGGTTLYNEQFF. The CDR3 bases are TGCGCCAGCAGCGGCGGGACAACACTCTACAATGAGCAGTTCTTC.

The V and J genes are TRBV24-1 and TRBJ2-2; D gene uncertain. The ends were cut back, 7 bases at V and 0 bases at J, with 11 bases in the middle. Looked up from germline, CDR1 is KGHDR and CDR2 is SFDVKD. The CDR3 has 15 amino acids. The CDR3 loop is CATSRPDANTGELFF. Here the CDR3 DNA reads TGTGCCACCAGCAGACCGGACGCGAACACCGGGGAGCTGTTTTTT.

This clonotype was seen a handful of times. The CDR3 here is CATSLQGETGELFF. The CDR3 nucleotides are TGTGCCACCAGTCTCCAGGGGGAGACCGGGGAGCTGTTTTTT. The chain links TRBV24-1 to TRBJ2-2; 7 bases line up with TRBD1. Unmatched junction bases numbered 5, after V lost 6 bases and J lost 5 bases. The CDR3 runs to 14 residues. The germline V gene has CDR1 KGHDR and CDR2 SFDVKD.

V gene TRBV7-2 combines with J gene TRBJ1-1, with D perhaps TRBD1 (5 bases). The germline V gene has CDR1 SGHTA and CDR2 FQGNSA. V shed 10 bases and J shed 7 bases, with 10 bases lying between them. The CDR3 length is 10 residues. CDR3 sequence reads: CANDRIEAFF. CDR3 coding DNA: TGTGCCAACGACAGAATTGAAGCTTTCTTT.

The J gene is TRBJ2-1, the V gene TRBV4-3; a weak D match, TRBD2 (6 bases). V lost 0 bases and J 4 bases, leaving 10 bases between the germline ends. CDR1 is LGHNA and CDR2 is YSLEER in the germline V gene. The length of the CDR3 is 15 residues. CDR3 sequence: CASSQDAGPYNEQFF. The CDR3 region has the DNA TGCGCCAGCAGCCAAGATGCGGGACCATACAATGAGCAGTTCTTC.

This clonotype was counted only a few times. V usage is TRBV20-1 and J usage is TRBJ2-5; 9 nucleotides line up with TRBD1. Germline loops: CDR1 DFQATT, CDR2 SNEGSKA (reference sequence). J was trimmed by 5 bases and V by 1 base; bases with no gene match: 11. The CDR3 contains 16 residues. The CDR3 nucleotides are TGCAGTGCTAGAGTCGTGACAGGGGGAACCTCGGAGACCCAGTACTTC. Translation gives CSARVVTGGTSETQYF.

This clonotype was seen ten or more times. The chain uses TRBV12-3 or TRBV12-4 and TRBJ2-6; 9 positions match TRBD2. The CDR3 sequence is 17 residues long. After removal of 3 bases from V and 3 bases from J, the junction contained 6 bases not matched to a gene. The CDR3 region is CASSFRRGGSGANVLTF. CDR3 coding DNA: TGTGCCAGCAGTTTTCGGCGGGGGGGCAGTGGGGCCAACGTCCTGACTTTC.

The chain is built from TRBV20-1 and TRBJ2-1; 9 positions agree with TRBD1. Germline CDR1 is DFQATT and CDR2 is SNEGSKA (reference sequence). The CDR3 contains 14 residues. CDR3 residues: CTIPRDRDYNEQFF. CDR3 coding DNA: TGCACCATACCACGGGACAGGGACTACAATGAGCAGTTCTTC.

This clonotype has just a few counts. At one end, the junction sequence differs from germline, possibly due to a read error. The chain links TRBV5-1 to TRBJ2-1, with 8 bases matching TRBD2. This CDR3 comprises 18 residues. CDR1 is SGHRS and CDR2 is YFSETQ in the germline V gene. This CDR3 is CASSSGGAGKSSDNEQFF. For the CDR3, the DNA is TGCGCCAGCAGCTCCGGGGGGGCGGGCAAGAGCTCCGACAATGAGCAGTTCTTC.

The rearrangement links TRBV29-1 to TRBJ2-1; D not resolved. Germline V gives CDR1 SQVTM, CDR2 ANQGSEA. This CDR3 spans 12 amino acids. Deletions cut 4 bases from V and 6 bases from J, with 10 bases between. The CDR3 DNA reads as TGCAGCGTTGCTTCCTTCGCCAATGAGCAGTTCTTC. Protein sequence: CSVASFANEQFF.

V is TRBV10-3 and J is TRBJ2-4, with a weak D call TRBD1 (6 bases). Per the germline V gene, CDR1 is ENHRY and CDR2 is SYGVKD. Trimming cost V 7 bases and J 6 bases, with 13 bases left between them. The CDR3 runs to 13 residues. In nucleotides, the CDR3 is TGTGCCATCACATCAGGGGCGGGAAACATTCAGTACTTC. The encoded protein is CAITSGAGNIQYF.

The chain combines TRBV12-3 or TRBV12-4 with TRBJ1-2; no clear D gene. The CDR3 is 13 amino acids. V lost 5 bases to trimming and J lost 4 bases, with 11 bases between them. CDR3 region: CASSPELTYGYTF. DNA for the CDR3: TGTGCCAGCAGTCCCGAGCTGACCTATGGCTACACCTTC.

This clonotype was recorded a few times. This chain links TRBV11-1 with TRBJ2-1, with TRBD2 as a possible D gene (5 bases). The V gene's germline CDR1 is SGHAT and CDR2 FQDESV (reference sequence). V was clipped by 5 bases and J by 3 bases, with 26 bases between them. The CDR3 loop spans 19 amino acids. The CDR3, as DNA: TGTGCCAGCAGCACCCTCGGTCGGGCGGGCGCCGGGGTCTACAATGAGCAGTTCTTC. Amino acids: CASSTLGRAGAGVYNEQFF.

This clonotype showed up just a few times. The V gene is TRBV6-1, the J gene TRBJ1-2; no firm D call. The CDR3 sequence is 12 residues long. The germline V gene encodes CDR1 MNHNS and CDR2 SASEGT. V lost 2 bases to trimming and J lost 8 bases, with 9 bases between them. CDR3 sequence (DNA): TGTGCCAGCAGTGAATCGCTGCGAGGCTACACCTTC. This gives the protein CASSESLRGYTF.

Only a few counts were recorded for this clonotype. The chain combines TRBV11-2 with TRBJ1-1; maybe TRBD1 (5 bases). Germline V gene data show CDR1 as SGHAT and CDR2 as FQNNGV. This CDR3 spans 14 amino acids. V was shortened by 4 bases and J by 1 base, with 10 bases between the two germline ends. The CDR3 reads CASSSLTENTEAFF. DNA of the CDR3: TGTGCCAGCAGCTCCCTGACAGAGAACACTGAAGCTTTCTTT.